This T cell receptor (beta chain) was sequenced in a study of vaccination and CD4 T cells after COVID-19. Study-level points and caveats: Although the median of SARS-CoV-2-reactive clonotypes rose from around 21 to 38, the change was not significant. In convalescent patients, a median about 89% of reactive clones appeared only post-vaccination.

With regard to this clonotype: Its antigen is currently unknown.

The CDR3 spans 14 residues. CDR1 MNHEY and CDR2 SVGEGT come from the germline V gene. Unmatched junction bases numbered 4, after V lost 4 bases and J lost 4 bases. TCRdb reanalysed the PCR reads using MiXCR and keeps one entry per CDR3 protein. The sample contains just over 20,000 distinct CDR3 sequences, roughly 50% of which appear only once. The rearrangement uses TRBV6-2 or TRBV6-3 and TRBJ2-3, with 8 positions matching TRBD2. The sequence derives from a human donor who had recovered from COVID-19. The sequenced sample was CD4+ T cells from blood, obtained before SARS-CoV-2 vaccination. CDR3 amino acids: CASSSAGVPDTQYF. The DNA of the CDR3 is TGTGCCAGCAGTTCAGCGGGAGTGCCAGATACGCAGTATTTT.